This T cell receptor beta chain was captured by sequencing in a study of identifying expanded T cells in peripheral blood. Notes on the study in general: Variance in clone template counts between approximately two-week samples significantly increased with total template count across all healthy donors.

About this clone: The antigen remains undetermined.

The V and J ends lost 5 bases and 3 bases, in that order; junction bases with no gene match: 4. Germline CDR1 and CDR2: MNHEY and SMNVEV (reference sequence). The CDR3 extends over 15 amino acids. Method: immunoSEQ multiplex PCR; TCRdb's copy keeps in-frame clones and lacks some. This table holds roughly 63,000 clones, about four fifths found once. Healthy donors had no documented immune events, such as infections, while sampled. Sequenced input: blood. This chain links TRBV27 with TRBJ1-3; 10 positions match TRBD1. The TCR was taken from a person aged 18-70 years in good health. CDR3 bases: TGTGCCAGCAGTCCGACAGGGGGCTATGGAAACACCATATATTTT. Residues: CASSPTGGYGNTIYF.